Each of the 12 T cell receptor beta chains below was sequenced from the same sample in a study of blood T cell repertoires in COVID-19. TCRdb's copy holds only in-frame clones and misses some; the assay was immunoSEQ multiplex PCR. The sample has about 310,000 clones; around 86% are singletons. The specimen was peripheral blood. All receptors derive from a man in his 70s with acute or convalescent COVID-19.

This chain connects TRBV24-1 to TRBJ2-5; D might be TRBD1 (6 bases). CDR1 is KGHDR, CDR2 SFDVKD, per germline. The CDR3 is 16 amino acids. The V gene lost 4 bases and the J gene lost 5 bases, with 19 bases spanning the gap. The CDR3 region is CATSDPRAGAQETQYF. CDR3 nucleotides: TGTGCCACCAGTGACCCCCGGGCAGGGGCGCAGGAGACCCAGTACTTC.

The chain employs TRBV19 and TRBJ2-1; 11 bases align to TRBD2. There are 15 residues in the CDR3. After removal of 3 bases from V and 8 bases from J, the junction contained 6 bases not matched to a gene. Germline V gene lookup returns CDR1 LNHDA and CDR2 SQIVND (reference sequence). The CDR3 reads CASSMASGGIYEQFF. As DNA, the CDR3 is TGTGCCAGTAGTATGGCTAGCGGGGGGATCTATGAGCAGTTCTTC.

The gene calls are TRBV28 and TRBJ2-7; possible D gene TRBD1, 6 bases. Trimming pared 5 bases from V and 7 bases from J, leaving 15 bases between. This CDR3 region has 13 residues. Germline V CDR1 and CDR2: MDHEN, SYDVKM. This chain's CDR3 is CASSPYRVGEQYF. The CDR3 DNA follows: TGTGCCAGCAGTCCCTACAGGGTTGGGGAGCAGTACTTC.

V and J are TRBV7-2 and TRBJ1-3; TRBD1 matches at 12 bases. Germline lookup yields CDR1 SGHTA and CDR2 FQGNSA. Unmatched junction bases numbered 4, after V lost 0 bases and J lost 1 base. This CDR3 has 18 amino acids. In nucleotides, the CDR3 is TGTGCCAGCAGCTTAGCTGGGACAGGGGGCGCGTCTGGAAACACCATATATTTT. Translation gives CASSLAGTGGASGNTIYF.

For this clone: At the DNA level, this CDR3 is encoded by other sequences in the same sample as well. The chain recombines TRBV30 with TRBJ1-5, with a weak D call TRBD1 (6 bases). CDR3 size: 13 residues. V was clipped by 2 bases and J by 2 bases, with 7 bases between them. The V gene's germline CDR1 is GTSNPN and CDR2 SVGIG (reference sequence). CDR3 region: CAWSPGGNQPQHF. In DNA form, the CDR3 reads TGTGCCTGGAGTCCAGGGGGCAATCAGCCCCAGCATTTT.

The rearrangement uses TRBV4-1 and TRBJ2-3, with 7 bases matching TRBD2. The trim removed 0 bases at V and 0 bases at J, leaving 6 bases unmatched. This CDR3 comprises 17 residues. The germline V gene encodes CDR1 MGHRA and CDR2 YSYEKL. CDR3 DNA sequence: TGCGCCAGCAGCCAAGATCTAGGTAGCGGGAGCACAGATACGCAGTATTTT. It encodes CASSQDLGSGSTDTQYF.

This clone was observed a few times. V and J are TRBV6-2 or TRBV6-3 and TRBJ1-1; D uncertain. From germline, CDR1 is MNHEY and CDR2 SVGEGT. Deletions cut 5 bases from V and 5 bases from J, with 12 bases between. This CDR3 spans 13 amino acids. This CDR3 reads CASSLRVRTEAFF. The CDR3 DNA reads as TGTGCCAGCAGTCTCCGGGTGAGGACTGAAGCTTTCTTT.

The chain joins TRBV19 to TRBJ1-1; the D is unclear. The CDR3 sequence is 11 residues long. The V gene lost 4 bases and the J gene lost 6 bases, with 6 bases spanning the gap. CDR1 and CDR2 (germline): LNHDA, SQIVND (reference sequence). The CDR3 DNA reads as TGTGCCAGTAGTACTAGGTCTGAAGCTTTCTTT. It is translated as CASSTRSEAFF.

The V call is TRBV6-2 or TRBV6-3, the J call TRBJ2-7; 7 bases are shared with TRBD1. Germline assignment: CDR1 MNHEY and CDR2 SVGEGT. V was clipped by 4 bases and J by 2 bases; unmatched bases: 11. The CDR3 spans 16 residues. The CDR3 protein is CASSSPLRTGTYEQYF. Here the CDR3 DNA reads TGTGCCAGCAGTTCTCCGCTTCGGACAGGAACCTACGAGCAGTACTTC.

The V and J genes are TRBV10-3 and TRBJ2-1; the match to TRBD2 covers 11 bases. V trimming: 6 bases; J trimming: 4 bases; junction bases outside the gene matches: 5. The CDR3 extends over 15 amino acids. Germline-derived CDR1 and CDR2 are ENHRY and SYGVKD. The CDR3 nucleotides read TGTGCCATCAGGGCACTAGCGGGAGATTACAATGAGCAGTTCTTC. This gives the protein CAIRALAGDYNEQFF.

The rearrangement joins TRBV24-1 to TRBJ2-3, with 8 bases matching TRBD1. Germline lookup yields CDR1 KGHDR and CDR2 SFDVKD. The CDR3 totals 17 residues. Germline trimming cut 5 bases from V and 0 bases from J; bases unmatched to any gene: 9. The DNA of the CDR3 is TGTGCCACCAGTGGTCTCCACAGGGGGGACAGCACAGATACGCAGTATTTT. It specifies CATSGLHRGDSTDTQYF.

The V gene is TRBV6-2 or TRBV6-3, the J gene TRBJ2-1; a possible D gene is TRBD2 (5 bases). This CDR3 is 16 amino acids long. CDR1 is MNHEY, CDR2 SVGEGT, per germline. V shed 5 bases and J shed 5 bases, with 19 bases lying between them. Here the CDR3 DNA reads TGTGCCAGCAGTAAGCGACGGACCCTCGGGGACAATGAGCAGTTCTTC. This encodes CASSKRRTLGDNEQFF.